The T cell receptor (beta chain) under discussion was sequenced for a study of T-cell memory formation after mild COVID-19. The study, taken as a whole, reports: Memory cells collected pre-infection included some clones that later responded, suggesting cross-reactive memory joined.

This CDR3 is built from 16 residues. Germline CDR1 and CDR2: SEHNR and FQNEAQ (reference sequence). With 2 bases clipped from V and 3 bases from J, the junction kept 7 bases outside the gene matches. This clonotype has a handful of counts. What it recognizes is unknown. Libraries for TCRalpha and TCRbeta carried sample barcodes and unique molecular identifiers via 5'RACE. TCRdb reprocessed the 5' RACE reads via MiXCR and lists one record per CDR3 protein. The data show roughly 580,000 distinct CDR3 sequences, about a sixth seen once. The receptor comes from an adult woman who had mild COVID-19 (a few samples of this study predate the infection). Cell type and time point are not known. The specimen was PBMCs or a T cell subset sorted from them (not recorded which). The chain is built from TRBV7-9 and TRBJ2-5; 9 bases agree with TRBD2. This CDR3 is CASSLRLGGGEETQYF. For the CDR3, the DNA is TGTGCCAGCAGCTTAAGGCTTGGCGGGGGGGAAGAGACCCAGTACTTC.